Presented here are 18 T cell receptor beta chains from one specimen sequenced in a study of shared clonotypes between healthy human individuals. In the naive CD8 group, cells lacked CD45RO and were positively selected for CCR7, so terminally differentiated effector memory CD45RA+ cells were left out. Assay used: immunoSEQ multiplex PCR; TCRdb lists only in-frame clones, some missing. The sample has 2 million or so clones, about 95% seen once; the top ten hold roughly 1%. The material sequenced was naive CD8+ T cells sorted from blood. These receptors all come from a man aged 18 to 30 in good health.

V and J are TRBV19 and TRBJ2-5; a weak D match, TRBD1 (7 bases). V shed 10 bases and J shed 2 bases, with 17 bases lying between them. The CDR3 extends over 14 amino acids. Germline CDR1 LNHDA, CDR2 SQIVND (reference sequence). The CDR3 region is CATSHRGGQETQYF. CDR3 nucleotides: TGTGCCACTTCACACAGGGGAGGTCAAGAGACCCAGTACTTC.

V gene TRBV7-9 combines with J gene TRBJ2-7, with 9 bases aligning to TRBD1. This CDR3 region has 16 residues. The germline gives CDR1 SEHNR, CDR2 FQNEAQ (reference sequence). The V gene end was trimmed by 1 base and the J gene end by 2 bases; junction bases not matched to a gene: 6. The CDR3 is CASSLGPTGGTYEQYF. In nucleotides, the CDR3 is TGTGCCAGCAGCTTAGGACCGACAGGGGGGACCTACGAGCAGTACTTC.

As for this clone: The same CDR3 can be traced to other DNA sequences in this sample. This rearrangement joins TRBV11-2 to TRBJ2-3; perhaps TRBD2 as D (6 bases). The germline V gene has CDR1 SGHAT and CDR2 FQNNGV. This CDR3 region has 14 residues. Trimming removed 3 bases at V and 1 base at J, with 8 bases between. Written as DNA, the CDR3 is TGTGCCAGCAGCTTCGGGGGAGGCACAGATACGCAGTATTTT. This encodes CASSFGGGTDTQYF.

This clone was recorded only once. The V and J genes are TRBV5-6 and TRBJ2-3; no clear D. The CDR3 covers 12 residues. Trimming took off 4 bases at V and 4 bases at J, with 7 bases between the two ends. CDR1 is SGHDT, CDR2 YYEEEE, per germline. The CDR3 DNA reads TGTGCCAGCAGCAGAGACCCAGATACGCAGTATTTT. It translates to CASSRDPDTQYF.

J is TRBJ1-1 and V is TRBV5-1; D might be TRBD1 (6 bases). The germline CDR1 and CDR2 sequences are SGHRS and YFSETQ. This CDR3 region has 15 residues. Trimming shortened V by 1 base and J by 1 base, and 11 bases separated the two germline ends. CDR3 sequence: CASSLTAQGNTEAFF. The CDR3 bases are TGCGCCAGCAGCTTGACGGCACAGGGGAACACTGAAGCTTTCTTT.

The gene calls are TRBV7-9 and TRBJ1-3; D gene ambiguous. V lost 2 bases and J 0 bases, leaving 5 bases between the germline ends. The CDR3 has 14 amino acids. Germline V gene lookup returns CDR1 SEHNR and CDR2 FQNEAQ (reference sequence). The CDR3 sequence: CASSLPLSGNTIYF. CDR3 nucleotide sequence: TGTGCCAGCAGCTTACCGCTCTCTGGAAACACCATATATTTT.

As regards this clone: This specimen includes other DNA sequences encoding the same CDR3. The rearrangement joins TRBV5-6 to TRBJ2-7; D call uncertain. The V end was cut by 0 bases, the J end by 2 bases, with 6 bases between. Germline V CDR1 and CDR2: SGHDT, YYEEEE. The CDR3 has 13 residues. The CDR3 here is CASSLGLTYEQYF. For the CDR3, the DNA is TGTGCCAGCAGCTTGGGCCTCACCTACGAGCAGTACTTC.

This chain joins TRBV5-1 and TRBJ2-5, with 12 bases matching TRBD2. Trimming at V came to 0 bases and at J to 2 bases, leaving 2 bases not matched to a gene. CDR1 and CDR2 from the germline V gene are SGHRS and YFSETQ. The CDR3 is 16 residues long. This CDR3 is CASSLGLAGAQETQYF. The DNA of the CDR3 is TGCGCCAGCAGCTTGGGACTAGCGGGGGCACAAGAGACCCAGTACTTC.

The chain is built from TRBV5-6 and TRBJ2-7, with 7 bases matching TRBD1. Per germline, CDR1 SGHDT and CDR2 YYEEEE. This CDR3 has 14 residues. Losses at the gene ends were 3 bases for V and 4 bases for J; bases not matched to a gene: 7. CDR3 DNA: TGTGCCAGCAGCTCGACAGGGAATTGGTACGAGCAGTACTTC. Its translation: CASSSTGNWYEQYF.

The chain uses TRBV5-1 and TRBJ2-1; TRBD1 might be the D (6 bases). V gave up 1 base and J gave up 5 bases, with 7 bases separating them. This CDR3 spans 13 amino acids. Germline V gene sequence: CDR1 SGHRS, CDR2 YFSETQ. CDR3 DNA: TGCGCCAGCAGCTTGCACAGGGACAATGAGCAGTTCTTC. It yields the protein CASSLHRDNEQFF.

The chain employs TRBV4-3 and TRBJ2-1; D is unclear. CDR3 length: 17 amino acids. Germline V gene data show CDR1 as LGHNA and CDR2 as YSLEER. Trimming pared 0 bases from V and 2 bases from J, leaving 14 bases between. CDR3 nucleotides: TGCGCCAGCAGCCAAGATAGTACGCTAGGCCCCTACAATGAGCAGTTCTTC. Encoded protein: CASSQDSTLGPYNEQFF.

This clone was counted only a few times. This chain joins TRBV2 and TRBJ1-1; 9 nucleotides line up with TRBD1. V lost 8 bases, J lost 2 bases, and 9 bases stayed unmatched. The CDR3 has 15 amino acids. CDR1 and CDR2 (germline): SNHLY, FYNNEI. The CDR3 loop reads CASVYGQGYNTEAFF. The CDR3 bases are TGTGCCAGCGTTTATGGACAGGGGTACAACACTGAAGCTTTCTTT. The whole variable domain, filled in from reference TRBV2 and TRBJ1-1, reads EPEVTQTPSHQVTQMGQEVILRCVPISNHLYFYWYRQILGQKVEFLVSFYNNEISEKSEIFDDQFSVERPDGSNFTLKIRSTKLEDSAMYFCASVYGQGYNTEAFFGQGTRLTVV.

This chain joins TRBV6-1 and TRBJ1-2; no firm D call. Germline V gene sequence: CDR1 MNHNS, CDR2 SASEGT. Trimming took off 2 bases at V and 0 bases at J, with 10 bases between the two ends. The CDR3 consists of 15 residues. CDR3 in amino acids: CASSERVTANYGYTF. In nucleotides, the CDR3 is TGTGCCAGCAGTGAACGAGTTACAGCTAACTATGGCTACACCTTC.

In its sample, this clone was seen once. The chain carries TRBV2 and TRBJ2-1; D is unresolved. This CDR3 region has 15 residues. Trimming took off 4 bases at V and 0 bases at J, with 10 bases between the two ends. The V gene's germline CDR1 is SNHLY and CDR2 FYNNEI. The CDR3 DNA reads TGTGCCAGCAGTGGCACTCACAACTCCTACAATGAGCAGTTCTTC. Translated, it gives CASSGTHNSYNEQFF. Full variable domain (remainder filled in from reference TRBV2 and TRBJ2-1): EPEVTQTPSHQVTQMGQEVILRCVPISNHLYFYWYRQILGQKVEFLVSFYNNEISEKSEIFDDQFSVERPDGSNFTLKIRSTKLEDSAMYFCASSGTHNSYNEQFFGPGTRLTVL.

The chain is built from TRBV10-3 and TRBJ1-4; D remains ambiguous. CDR3 size: 14 residues. V gave up 3 bases and J gave up 5 bases, with 10 bases separating them. Germline V gene lookup returns CDR1 ENHRY and CDR2 SYGVKD. CDR3 protein: CAISEGDSNEKLFF. The DNA of the CDR3 is TGTGCCATCAGTGAAGGAGATTCCAATGAAAAACTGTTTTTT.

This chain uses TRBV6-6 with TRBJ2-7; D gene unclear. V lost 7 bases and J 0 bases, leaving 13 bases between the germline ends. The CDR3 has 14 amino acids. The germline CDR1 and CDR2 sequences are MNHNY and SVGAGI (reference sequence). The CDR3 nucleotides read TGTGCCAGCATCAACAGCGACTCCTCCTACGAGCAGTACTTC. This encodes CASINSDSSYEQYF.

The chain uses TRBV7-9 and TRBJ1-2; 7 nucleotides align to TRBD1. V gave up 2 bases and J gave up 5 bases; unmatched junction bases: 11. The CDR3 runs to 16 residues. The germline V gene has CDR1 SEHNR and CDR2 FQNEAQ (reference sequence). The CDR3 coding sequence is TGTGCCAGCAGCTTATCCCCGCTCGGGACAGAGTATGGCTACACCTTC. Translation: CASSLSPLGTEYGYTF.

This sequence joins TRBV10-3 and TRBJ1-1, with D possibly TRBD1 on 6 matching bases. The length of the CDR3 is 14 residues. V lost 4 bases, J lost 1 base, and 10 bases lay in between. CDR1 is ENHRY, CDR2 SYGVKD, per germline. CDR3 sequence reads: CAISARQENTEAFF. CDR3 bases: TGTGCCATCAGTGCCCGACAGGAGAACACTGAAGCTTTCTTT.